There are many counts of the clone carrying this T cell receptor beta chain. Its specificity is unknown. The source of the sample is a study of identical twins. Whole-study results and caveats: Reduced insertions were recorded for abundant cord blood beta clonotypes, with no such pattern in memory repertoires.

TCRdb ran MiXCR on the 5' RACE reads and lists one entry per CDR3 protein. The data contain hundreds of thousands of distinct CDR3 sequences, approximately 24% of them seen just once; the ten biggest clones take up 2.9%. V was clipped by 4 bases and J by 7 bases, with 11 bases between them. CDR3 length: 13 amino acids. This sample was shared with a second study, whose subject was T cells expressing NK-cell markers. Per that study: Repertoires of TCR beta were obtained from T cells sorted as CD3+CD56+NKG2C+, CD3+CD56+NKG2C- and CD3+CD56-NKG2C+.

Sequenced input: CD4+ T cells sorted from blood. This clonotype was sampled from a woman aged 18-29 years in good health. The chain recombines TRBV12-3 or TRBV12-4 with TRBJ1-5; D remains unclear. In nucleotides, the CDR3 is TGTGCCAGCAGTTCAGGAGCAAACCAGCCCCAGCATTTT. It codes for CASSSGANQPQHF.